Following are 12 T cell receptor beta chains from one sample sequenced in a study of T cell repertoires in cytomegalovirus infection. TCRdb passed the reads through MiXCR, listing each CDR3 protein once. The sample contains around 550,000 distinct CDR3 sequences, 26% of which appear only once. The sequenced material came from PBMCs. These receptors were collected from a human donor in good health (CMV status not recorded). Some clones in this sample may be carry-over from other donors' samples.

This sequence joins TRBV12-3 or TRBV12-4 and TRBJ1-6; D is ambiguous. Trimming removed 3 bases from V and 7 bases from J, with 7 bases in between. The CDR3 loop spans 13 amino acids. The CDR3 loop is CASSFGENSPLHF. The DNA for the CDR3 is TGTGCCAGCAGTTTCGGGGAAAATTCACCCCTCCACTTT.

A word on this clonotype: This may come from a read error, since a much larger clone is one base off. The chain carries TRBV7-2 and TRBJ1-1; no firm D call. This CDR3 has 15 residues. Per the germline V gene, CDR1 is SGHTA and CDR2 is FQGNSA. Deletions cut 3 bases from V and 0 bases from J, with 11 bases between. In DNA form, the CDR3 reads TGTGCCAGCAGCTTCGGGATGGGGATGAACACTGAAGCTTTCTTT. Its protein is CASSFGMGMNTEAFF.

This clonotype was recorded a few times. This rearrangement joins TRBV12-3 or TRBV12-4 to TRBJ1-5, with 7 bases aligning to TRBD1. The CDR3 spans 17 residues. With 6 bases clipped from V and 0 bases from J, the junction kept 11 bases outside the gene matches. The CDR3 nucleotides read TGTGCCAGCAGCTTCCCCGGGACAGTTAATAGCAATCAGCCCCAGCATTTT. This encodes CASSFPGTVNSNQPQHF.

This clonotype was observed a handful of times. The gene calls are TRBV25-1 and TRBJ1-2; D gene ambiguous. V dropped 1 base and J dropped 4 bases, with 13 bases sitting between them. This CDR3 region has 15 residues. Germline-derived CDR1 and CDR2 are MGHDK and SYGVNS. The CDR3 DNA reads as TGTGCCAGCAGTGAATTAAGGGAGGGAGGCTATGGCTACACCTTC. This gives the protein CASSELREGGYGYTF.

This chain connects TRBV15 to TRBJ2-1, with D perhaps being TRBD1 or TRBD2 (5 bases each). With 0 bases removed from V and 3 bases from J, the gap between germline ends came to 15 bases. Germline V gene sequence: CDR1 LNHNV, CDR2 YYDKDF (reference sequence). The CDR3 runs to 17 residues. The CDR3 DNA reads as TGTGCCACCAGCAGAGAGTCCGAGGGGCTCCTCTACAATGAGCAGTTCTTC. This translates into CATSRESEGLLYNEQFF.

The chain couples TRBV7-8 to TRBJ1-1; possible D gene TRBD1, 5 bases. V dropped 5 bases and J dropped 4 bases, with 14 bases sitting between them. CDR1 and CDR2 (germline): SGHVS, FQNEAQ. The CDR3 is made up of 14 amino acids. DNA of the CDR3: TGTGCCAGCAGCCACTGGGACGGAGTCACTGAAGCTTTCTTT. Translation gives CASSHWDGVTEAFF.

In DNA form, the CDR3 reads TGTGCCACCAGTGATCCTTCCTTTGGGGGTATAAGTCTCAATGAGCAGTTCTTC. The encoded protein is CATSDPSFGGISLNEQFF. The chain links TRBV24-1 to TRBJ2-1; TRBD1 or TRBD2 may be the D gene (5 bases each). V was pared by 3 bases and J by 6 bases, with 23 bases between. Germline-derived CDR1 and CDR2 are KGHDR and SFDVKD. This CDR3 contains 18 residues.

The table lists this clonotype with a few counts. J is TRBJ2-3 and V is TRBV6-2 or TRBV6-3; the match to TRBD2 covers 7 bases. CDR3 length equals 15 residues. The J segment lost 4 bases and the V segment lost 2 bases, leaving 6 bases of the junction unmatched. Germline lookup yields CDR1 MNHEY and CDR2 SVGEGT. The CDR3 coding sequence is TGTGCCAGCAGTTACGAGGGAGGGCTCGCAGATACGCAGTATTTT. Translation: CASSYEGGLADTQYF.

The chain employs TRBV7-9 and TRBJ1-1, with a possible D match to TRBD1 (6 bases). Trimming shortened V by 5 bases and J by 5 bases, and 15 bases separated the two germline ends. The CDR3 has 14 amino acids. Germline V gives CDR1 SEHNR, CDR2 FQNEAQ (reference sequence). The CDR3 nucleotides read TGTGCCAGCAGCCAAGTGGGGGCCAGGACTGAAGCTTTCTTT. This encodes CASSQVGARTEAFF.

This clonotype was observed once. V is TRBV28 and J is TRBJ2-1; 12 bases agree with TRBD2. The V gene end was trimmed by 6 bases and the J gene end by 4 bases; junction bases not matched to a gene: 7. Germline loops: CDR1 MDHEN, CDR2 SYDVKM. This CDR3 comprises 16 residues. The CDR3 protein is CASSSSTSGSYNEQFF. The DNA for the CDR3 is TGTGCCAGCAGCTCCTCGACTAGCGGGAGTTACAATGAGCAGTTCTTC. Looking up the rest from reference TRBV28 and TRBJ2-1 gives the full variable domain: DVKVTQSSRYLVKRTGEKVFLECVQDMDHENMFWYRQDPGLGLRLIYFSYDVKMKEKGDIPEGYSVSREKKERFSLILESASTNQTSMYLCASSSSTSGSYNEQFFGPGTRLTVL.

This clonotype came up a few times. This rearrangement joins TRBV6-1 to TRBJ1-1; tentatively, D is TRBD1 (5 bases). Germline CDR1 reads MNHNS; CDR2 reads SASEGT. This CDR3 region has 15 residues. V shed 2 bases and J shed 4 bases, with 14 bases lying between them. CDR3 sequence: CASSERVGVSTEAFF. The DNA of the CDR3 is TGTGCCAGCAGTGAAAGGGTGGGGGTAAGCACTGAAGCTTTCTTT.

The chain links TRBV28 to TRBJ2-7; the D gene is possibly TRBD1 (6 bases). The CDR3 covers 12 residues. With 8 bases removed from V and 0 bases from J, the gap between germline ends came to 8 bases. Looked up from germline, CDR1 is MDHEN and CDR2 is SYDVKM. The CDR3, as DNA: TGTGCCAGCGGACAGAACTCCTACGAGCAGTACTTC. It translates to CASGQNSYEQYF.